This is a list of T cell receptor beta chains from one sample in a study of cytomegalovirus exposure and HLA in healthy donors. The data were produced by immunoSEQ multiplex PCR, yet TCRdb's version contains in-frame clones alone and is incomplete. The sample lists some 130,000 clones; about three quarters were seen once. Sequenced material: PBMCs. These receptors were taken from a male donor in good health and CMV-seronegative. Each CDR3 is given with its conserved first and last residue. A D gene is named only where the DNA matches it firmly. Where a row states a size, it is once, few, many or the class of an expanded clone; other rows omit it.

V	D	size	J	DNA	CDR3
TRBV30	NA	NA	TRBJ2-1	TGTGCCTGGAAAGAGCGGGTTTACAATGAGCAGTTCTTC	CAWKERVYNEQFF
TRBV5-4	TRBD2	NA	TRBJ2-3	TGTGCCAGCAGCCCCCCGGGGGGGGCGGGCACAGATACGCAGTATTTT	CASSPPGGAGTDTQYF
TRBV15	NA	once	TRBJ1-5	TGTGCCACCAGCAGAGATAAGGGGTTGGGTCAGCCCCAGCATTTT	CATSRDKGLGQPQHF
TRBV5-1	NA	NA	TRBJ2-3	TGCGCCAGCAGCTTGACGGTTTTGGGCACAGATACGCAGTATTTT	CASSLTVLGTDTQYF
TRBV6-5	TRBD1	NA	TRBJ1-1	TGTGCCAGCAGTTACCTGACAGGGTTAGGGAACACTGAAGCTTTCTTT	CASSYLTGLGNTEAFF
TRBV7-8	NA	few	TRBJ1-3	TGTGCCAGCAGCGGCAGGGCTGGAAACACCATATATTTT	CASSGRAGNTIYF
TRBV27	TRBD2	NA	TRBJ2-1	TGTGCCAGCAGCGCTCTAGCGGGAGGCTCCGGGGAGCAGTTCTTC	CASSALAGGSGEQFF
TRBV7-3	NA	NA	TRBJ2-3	TGTGCCAGCAGCTTAAGTCTAGGTGGGGGGGCAAGAGATACGCAGTATTTT	CASSLSLGGGARDTQYF
TRBV5-4	TRBD1	NA	TRBJ1-6	TGTGCCAGCAGCCCGCCCACAGGGGATAGTTCACCCCTCCACTTT	CASSPPTGDSSPLHF
TRBV7-9	TRBD1	NA	TRBJ2-7	TGTGCCAGCAGCCCTGGACAGGGTATAACACGCGACGAGCAGTACTTC	CASSPGQGITRDEQYF
TRBV19	TRBD1	NA	TRBJ1-2	TGTGCCAGTAACCCGACAGGGGCCGACCGCTATGGCTACACCTTC	CASNPTGADRYGYTF
TRBV6-6	NA	NA	TRBJ2-7	TGTGCCAGCAGTTACGTAGTAGGTAGCGTAGTTCCCGAGCAGTACTTC	CASSYVVGSVVPEQYF
TRBV27	TRBD1	NA	TRBJ1-4	TGTGCCAGCGGACAGGGACGGGAAAAACTGTTTTTT	CASGQGREKLFF
TRBV18	NA	NA	TRBJ1-3	TGTGCCAGCTCACCGGACAGCTCTGGAAACACCATATATTTT	CASSPDSSGNTIYF
TRBV6-6	NA	NA	TRBJ1-1	TGTGCCAGCAGTTACCGCGGGGGAGCTTTCTTT	CASSYRGGAFF
TRBV7-9	NA	NA	TRBJ2-1	TGTGCCAGCAGCCTAACTAGCTTTGAGCAGTTCTTC	CASSLTSFEQFF
TRBV7-3	TRBD1	NA	TRBJ2-2	TGTGCCAGCAGTTTTTATTCCGGGACAGGGGGTTTCACCGGGGAGCTGTTTTTT	CASSFYSGTGGFTGELFF
TRBV6-5	NA	NA	TRBJ1-1	TGTGCCAGCATTCCTCGGGGGGAGTTAGGCACTGAAGCTTTCTTT	CASIPRGELGTEAFF
TRBV6-5	NA	few	TRBJ1-1	TGTGCCAGCAGTTACGCGACAGATATCACTGAAGCTTTCTTT	CASSYATDITEAFF
TRBV4-2	TRBD2	few	TRBJ2-7	TGTGCCAGCAGCCAGGGGACTAGCCCCTTCTCCGAGCAGTACTTC	CASSQGTSPFSEQYF
TRBV20-1	TRBD2	NA	TRBJ2-5	TGCAAAGCGGGAGATCAAGAGACCCAGTACTTC	CKAGDQETQYF
TRBV6-5	NA	NA	TRBJ2-3	TGTGCCAGTAGAAAGGCAGGGGTGGGCCATACGCAGTATTTT	CASRKAGVGHTQYF
TRBV29-1	TRBD2	NA	TRBJ2-7	TGCAGCGTTGTGGCGGGAGTCGACGAGCAGTACTTC	CSVVAGVDEQYF
TRBV19	NA	few	TRBJ1-2	TGTGCCAGTAGTATACAGGGAGGGAACTATGGCTACACCTTC	CASSIQGGNYGYTF